The 23 T cell receptor beta chains below all came from one sample that was sequenced in a study of blood T cell repertoires in COVID-19. The method was immunoSEQ multiplex PCR; TCRdb's version includes in-frame clones alone and lacks a portion of them. This sample has tens of thousands of clones; about 90% occur once, and the top ten carry 32%. Source material: peripheral blood. The receptors come from a man aged 65 to 79 with active COVID-19.

The chain uses TRBV14 and TRBJ2-4; 11 bases agree with TRBD2. Germline V gene data show CDR1 as SGHDN and CDR2 as FVKESK. This CDR3 is built from 16 residues. With V trimmed by 6 bases and J by 8 bases, 12 bases remained unmatched. For the CDR3, the DNA is TGTGCCAGCAGTCCGACTCTCCTAGCGGGAGGATACATTCAGTACTTC. This encodes CASSPTLLAGGYIQYF.

The gene calls are TRBV19 and TRBJ1-2, with D possibly being TRBD1 (6 bases). The CDR3 is made up of 14 amino acids. The V and J ends lost 5 bases and 4 bases respectively, with 14 bases between them. CDR1 is LNHDA and CDR2 is SQIVND in the germline V gene (reference sequence). The CDR3 coding sequence is TGTGCCAGTAGTTTCCTTACAGGGATCTATGGCTACACCTTC. Encoded protein: CASSFLTGIYGYTF.

J is TRBJ1-5 and V is TRBV7-2, with 7 bases lining up with TRBD1. CDR1 and CDR2 (germline): SGHTA, FQGNSA. This CDR3 comprises 18 residues. J was trimmed by 1 base and V by 1 base; bases with no gene match: 10. The CDR3 loop reads CASSLERQGTRSNQPQHF. The CDR3 DNA reads as TGTGCCAGCAGCTTAGAGCGACAGGGAACAAGAAGCAATCAGCCCCAGCATTTT.

This clone was detected only once. The V and J genes are TRBV6-2 or TRBV6-3 and TRBJ2-1; TRBD2 might be the D (5 bases). With 6 bases removed from V and 9 bases from J, the gap between germline ends came to 18 bases. The germline gives CDR1 MNHEY, CDR2 SVGEGT. The CDR3 runs to 14 residues. Here the CDR3 reads CASSHRPAGGEQFF. CDR3 coding DNA: TGTGCCAGCAGCCACCGACCGGCGGGCGGTGAGCAGTTCTTC.

This rearrangement joins TRBV28 to TRBJ2-5; 7 bases are shared with TRBD2. CDR3 length equals 13 residues. J was trimmed by 6 bases and V by 6 bases; bases with no gene match: 7. Germline lookup yields CDR1 MDHEN and CDR2 SYDVKM. The CDR3: CASRDGLVQTQYF. The CDR3, as DNA: TGTGCCAGCAGGGACGGACTAGTCCAGACCCAGTACTTC. The whole variable domain, remainder taken from reference TRBV28 and TRBJ2-5, is DVKVTQSSRYLVKRTGEKVFLECVQDMDHENMFWYRQDPGLGLRLIYFSYDVKMKEKGDIPEGYSVSREKKERFSLILESASTNQTSMYLCASRDGLVQTQYFGPGTRLLVL.

V and J are TRBV28 and TRBJ1-3; no clear D gene. The CDR3 sequence is 15 residues long. V lost 6 bases to trimming and J lost 3 bases, with 15 bases between them. Germline CDR1 and CDR2: MDHEN and SYDVKM. Written as DNA, the CDR3 is TGTGCCAGCAGCTCGGCGGTTGTGGGTGGAAACACCATATATTTT. Residues: CASSSAVVGGNTIYF.

V usage is TRBV5-5 and J usage is TRBJ2-7; 8 nucleotides match TRBD1. V lost 4 bases, J lost 2 bases, and 5 bases stayed unmatched. This CDR3 is built from 14 residues. CDR1 and CDR2 (germline): SGHKS, YYEKEE (reference sequence). CDR3 DNA: TGTGCCAGCAGCAGACAGGGGAGGACCTACGAGCAGTACTTC. This codes for CASSRQGRTYEQYF.

The chain couples TRBV27 to TRBJ1-3; tentatively, D is TRBD1 (5 bases). This CDR3 spans 15 amino acids. V was trimmed by 6 bases and J by 2 bases, leaving 14 bases between them. Germline V gene data show CDR1 as MNHEY and CDR2 as SMNVEV (reference sequence). CDR3 coding DNA: TGTGCCAGCAGATCCCATTCGGGGGCTGGAAACACCATATATTTT. Amino acid sequence: CASRSHSGAGNTIYF.

J is TRBJ2-5 and V is TRBV2; 7 bases fit TRBD1. CDR1 SNHLY and CDR2 FYNNEI come from the germline V gene. V lost 9 bases to trimming and J lost 1 base; unmatched junction nucleotides: 11. The CDR3 has 15 amino acids. CDR3 sequence reads: CASTLQGLSQETQYF. CDR3 nucleotide sequence: TGTGCCAGTACATTACAGGGGCTCTCCCAAGAGACCCAGTACTTC.

This chain joins TRBV19 and TRBJ1-1; perhaps TRBD1 as D (5 bases). Germline V gene lookup returns CDR1 LNHDA and CDR2 SQIVND (reference sequence). Trimming took off 4 bases at V and 5 bases at J, with 14 bases between the two ends. The CDR3 runs to 14 residues. The CDR3 region is CASSRGGTDTEAFF. CDR3 nucleotides: TGTGCCAGTAGTAGGGGGGGAACGGATACTGAAGCTTTCTTT.

The chain carries TRBV19 and TRBJ1-5, with D uncertain. CDR1 and CDR2 (germline): LNHDA, SQIVND (reference sequence). There are 15 residues in the CDR3. Trimming removed 3 bases at V and 0 bases at J, with 9 bases between. The CDR3 coding sequence is TGTGCCAGTAGTATGGGCCAGTATAGCAATCAGCCCCAGCATTTT. It encodes CASSMGQYSNQPQHF.

V and J are TRBV6-5 and TRBJ2-3; TRBD1 might be the D (6 bases). Trimming pared 8 bases from V and 5 bases from J, leaving 14 bases between. Per germline, CDR1 MNHEY and CDR2 SVGAGI. The CDR3 runs 13 residues. This chain's CDR3 is CASDFRGRDTQYF. The CDR3 coding sequence is TGTGCCAGCGATTTCAGGGGAAGAGATACGCAGTATTTT.

The rearrangement joins TRBV24-1 to TRBJ2-1; D perhaps matches TRBD2 (7 bases). The germline V gene encodes CDR1 KGHDR and CDR2 SFDVKD. V was trimmed by 2 bases and J by 4 bases, leaving 11 bases between them. The CDR3 sequence is 15 residues long. The CDR3 loop is CATSDSRGAYNEQFF. CDR3 DNA: TGTGCCACCAGTGATTCTCGGGGGGCTTACAATGAGCAGTTCTTC.

V and J are TRBV6-2 or TRBV6-3 and TRBJ2-1; the D gene is possibly TRBD2 (5 bases). Trimming cost V 6 bases and J 8 bases, with 11 bases left between them. CDR1 is MNHEY and CDR2 is SVGEGT in the germline V gene. The CDR3 loop spans 12 amino acids. CDR3 sequence: CASSPSRDEQFF. The DNA for the CDR3 is TGTGCCAGCAGCCCCTCGCGGGATGAGCAGTTCTTC.

This clone was counted a single time. The chain joins TRBV11-2 to TRBJ1-1; TRBD1 is a possible D gene (5 bases). CDR3 length: 15 amino acids. Germline loops: CDR1 SGHAT, CDR2 FQNNGV. V was trimmed by 3 bases and J by 4 bases, leaving 15 bases between them. DNA of the CDR3: TGTGCCAGCAGCTTCCTCGGGGGTTTCGGCACTGAAGCTTTCTTT. This gives the protein CASSFLGGFGTEAFF.

This clone appeared a single time. The CDR3 region is CASSQGSRDRAFF. The DNA of the CDR3 is TGCGCCAGCAGCCAAGGTTCGAGGGACAGAGCTTTCTTT. The V gene is TRBV4-3, the J gene TRBJ1-1, with 7 bases matching TRBD1. Germline trimming cut 1 base from V and 10 bases from J; bases unmatched to any gene: 6. The CDR3 contains 13 residues. Germline V gives CDR1 LGHNA, CDR2 YSLEER.

J is TRBJ2-3 and V is TRBV6-5, with 8 bases lining up with TRBD2. There are 15 residues in the CDR3. Losses at the gene ends were 6 bases for V and 6 bases for J; bases not matched to a gene: 11. Germline CDR1 is MNHEY and CDR2 is SVGAGI. The CDR3 here is CASSQRGLVFDTQYF. DNA of the CDR3: TGTGCCAGCAGCCAACGGGGACTAGTTTTTGATACGCAGTATTTT.

The chain employs TRBV6-5 and TRBJ1-3; weak D call: TRBD1 (5 bases). The germline V gene has CDR1 MNHEY and CDR2 SVGAGI. Between the trimmed V and J ends, which lost 7 bases and 0 bases, there was a span of 7 bases. The CDR3 is 13 residues long. CDR3 loop: CASKDSSGNTIYF. The CDR3 region has the DNA TGTGCCAGCAAAGACAGCTCTGGAAACACCATATATTTT.

V usage is TRBV27 and J usage is TRBJ1-4, with D perhaps TRBD1 (5 bases). The germline gives CDR1 MNHEY, CDR2 SMNVEV (reference sequence). The length of the CDR3 is 14 residues. Trimming removed 5 bases at V and 2 bases at J, with 9 bases between. The CDR3 spells CASSLRGTNEKLFF. CDR3 sequence (DNA): TGTGCCAGCAGTCTAAGGGGCACTAATGAAAAACTGTTTTTT.

The genes are TRBV6-5 and TRBJ2-7; perhaps TRBD1 as D (5 bases). CDR3 size: 15 residues. V was clipped by 0 bases and J by 1 base, with 10 bases between them. The germline gives CDR1 MNHEY, CDR2 SVGAGI. CDR3 region: CASSYSGDTSYEQYF. The CDR3 nucleotides are TGTGCCAGCAGTTACTCAGGGGATACTTCCTACGAGCAGTACTTC.

The J gene is TRBJ2-5, the V gene TRBV5-1; 11 nucleotides line up with TRBD1. The CDR3 totals 15 residues. The junction had 9 bases not matched to a gene; V was cut back by 4 bases and J by 7 bases. Germline CDR1 and CDR2: SGHRS and YFSETQ. CDR3 sequence reads: CASSDRTGGSGTQYF. DNA of the CDR3: TGCGCCAGCAGCGATCGGACAGGGGGCTCGGGGACCCAGTACTTC.

V usage is TRBV6-1 and J usage is TRBJ1-2; 8 positions match TRBD1. The CDR3 consists of 15 residues. V was pared by 0 bases and J by 5 bases, with 5 bases of the junction left unmatched. Germline V gene sequence: CDR1 MNHNS, CDR2 SASEGT. CDR3 DNA sequence: TGTGCCAGCAGTGAAGCACTGCAGGGGGCTTATGGCTACACCTTC. Encoded protein: CASSEALQGAYGYTF.

This chain uses TRBV5-4 with TRBJ2-7, with 7 bases matching TRBD1. Germline CDR1 reads SGHNT; CDR2 reads YYREEE (reference sequence). V was clipped by 3 bases and J by 6 bases; unmatched bases: 9. The CDR3 loop spans 14 amino acids. CDR3 in amino acids: CASSWLDRHSEQYF. CDR3 bases: TGTGCCAGCAGCTGGCTGGACAGGCATAGCGAGCAGTACTTC.